One sample yielded the 25 T cell receptor beta chains listed below, sequenced in a study of blood T cell repertoires in COVID-19. Assay: immunoSEQ multiplex PCR; the TCRdb copy retains only in-frame clones and omits some. There are 150,000 to 200,000 clones in the sample; around 80% occur only once, and roughly 9.1% lies in the top ten. Sequenced material: peripheral blood. All receptors derive from a woman aged 70 to 79 with acute or convalescent COVID-19.

The V call is TRBV3-1 (or the pseudogene TRBV3-2), the J call TRBJ2-7; D unresolved. V gave up 5 bases and J gave up 7 bases, with 15 bases separating them. Germline-derived CDR1 and CDR2 are LGHDT and YNNKEL (reference sequence). CDR3 size: 13 residues. The CDR3 region is CASSTLSQEEQYF. In DNA form, the CDR3 reads TGTGCCAGCAGCACCTTGAGTCAGGAAGAGCAGTACTTC.

The chain employs TRBV9 and TRBJ2-3; 8 bases fit TRBD2. Germline-derived CDR1 and CDR2 are SGDLS and YYNGEE. The CDR3 contains 16 residues. The V gene end was trimmed by 1 base and the J gene end by 4 bases; junction bases not matched to a gene: 8. CDR3 nucleotides: TGTGCCAGCAGCGTATCAAGCGGGAGATGGTCAGATACGCAGTATTTT. It yields the protein CASSVSSGRWSDTQYF.

The chain recombines TRBV6-5 with TRBJ1-1, with D hard to call. V lost 7 bases, J lost 1 base, and 13 bases lay in between. In germline, CDR1 is MNHEY, CDR2 SVGAGI. The CDR3 has 14 residues. The CDR3: CASKHPSSNTEAFF. DNA for the CDR3: TGTGCCAGCAAACATCCCAGTTCGAACACTGAAGCTTTCTTT.

The gene calls are TRBV7-9 and TRBJ1-2, with D perhaps matching TRBD1 (5 bases). Germline loops: CDR1 SEHNR, CDR2 FQNEAQ (reference sequence). Trimming shortened V by 3 bases and J by 4 bases, and 9 bases separated the two germline ends. The CDR3 spans 13 residues. The DNA of the CDR3 is TGTGCCAGCAGCTTTGGAGACAGCTATGGCTACACCTTC. It is translated as CASSFGDSYGYTF.

This chain connects TRBV6-6 to TRBJ1-5, with D tentatively TRBD1 (5 bases). The ends were cut back, 8 bases at V and 6 bases at J, with 14 bases in the middle. The V gene's germline CDR1 is MNHNY and CDR2 SVGAGI (reference sequence). The CDR3 is 13 amino acids. The CDR3 protein is CASFRELGQPQHF. CDR3 nucleotide sequence: TGTGCCAGCTTCAGGGAATTGGGTCAGCCCCAGCATTTT.

V usage is TRBV27 and J usage is TRBJ2-1; 9 positions agree with TRBD1. The CDR3 spans 18 residues. J lost 0 bases, V lost 7 bases, and 13 bases had no gene match. Germline V CDR1 and CDR2: MNHEY, SMNVEV (reference sequence). The CDR3 nucleotides are TGTGCCAGCAAAAGTACCGGGACAGGGCAGAGCTCCTACAATGAGCAGTTCTTC. This translates into CASKSTGTGQSSYNEQFF.

This chain joins TRBV15 and TRBJ2-2; 9 nucleotides agree with TRBD1. The V gene end was trimmed by 3 bases and the J gene end by 5 bases; junction bases not matched to a gene: 4. Looked up from germline, CDR1 is LNHNV and CDR2 is YYDKDF (reference sequence). The CDR3 totals 15 residues. Written as DNA, the CDR3 is TGTGCCACCAGCAGTCGACAGGGGGGAACCGGGGAGCTGTTTTTT. It translates to CATSSRQGGTGELFF.

V gene TRBV5-1 combines with J gene TRBJ1-2; 7 bases line up with TRBD1. Per the germline V gene, CDR1 is SGHRS and CDR2 is YFSETQ. The ends lost 2 bases at V and 5 bases at J; junction bases unmatched: 12. This CDR3 region has 16 residues. The CDR3 spells CASSFGRQGDAYGYTF. The CDR3 nucleotides read TGCGCCAGCAGCTTCGGAAGACAGGGAGACGCTTATGGCTACACCTTC. The full variable domain, in which reference TRBV5-1 and TRBJ1-2 provide the parts outside the CDR3, is KAGVTQTPRYLIKTRGQQVTLSCSPISGHRSVSWYQQTPGQGLQFLFEYFSETQRNKGNFPGRFSGRQFSNSRSEMNVSTLELGDSALYLCASSFGRQGDAYGYTFGSGTRLTVV.

The V call is TRBV4-1, the J call TRBJ1-1, with 11 bases fitting TRBD1. V was pared by 4 bases and J by 5 bases, with 6 bases of the junction left unmatched. The CDR3 is made up of 15 amino acids. Germline V gene lookup returns CDR1 MGHRA and CDR2 YSYEKL. The CDR3 here is CASSRTGGEWTEAFF. In DNA, the CDR3 is TGCGCCAGCAGCCGGACAGGGGGCGAGTGGACTGAAGCTTTCTTT.

The V and J genes are TRBV19 and TRBJ1-2; weak D call: TRBD1 (5 bases). V was pared by 7 bases and J by 6 bases, with 21 bases between. Germline values: CDR1 LNHDA, CDR2 SQIVND (reference sequence). CDR3 length: 15 residues. The CDR3 sequence is CASMRRGRVKDGYTF. The CDR3 region has the DNA TGTGCCAGTATGAGGAGGGGCAGGGTAAAAGATGGCTACACCTTC. Combining the CDR3 with reference TRBV19 and TRBJ1-2 gives the whole variable domain DGGITQSPKYLFRKEGQNVTLSCEQNLNHDAMYWYRQDPGQGLRLIYYSQIVNDFQKGDIAEGYSVSREKKESFPLTVTSAQKNPTAFYLCASMRRGRVKDGYTFGSGTRLTVV.

There are a few counts of this clone. The gene calls are TRBV7-8 and TRBJ2-1; the match to TRBD1 covers 10 bases. From germline, CDR1 is SGHVS and CDR2 FQNEAQ. CDR3 size: 15 residues. After removal of 2 bases from V and 8 bases from J, the junction contained 6 bases not matched to a gene. The CDR3 reads CASSLPGQGIYEQFF. The DNA of the CDR3 is TGTGCCAGCAGCTTACCGGGACAGGGGATCTATGAGCAGTTCTTC.

V and J are TRBV18 and TRBJ2-7, with 9 bases that match TRBD1. Looked up from germline, CDR1 is KGHSH and CDR2 is LQKENI. This CDR3 is built from 16 residues. The trim removed 2 bases at V and 3 bases at J, leaving 8 bases unmatched. The CDR3 reads CASSPGQGQGIYEQYF. The CDR3 DNA reads as TGTGCCAGCTCACCAGGTCAGGGACAGGGAATCTACGAGCAGTACTTC.

The chain recombines TRBV5-1 with TRBJ2-2; 9 positions agree with TRBD2. V shed 4 bases, J shed 5 bases, and the junction held 12 bases outside the gene matches. Germline CDR1 is SGHRS and CDR2 is YFSETQ. The CDR3 consists of 17 residues. The DNA of the CDR3 is TGCGCCAGCAGCGTTATTAGCGGGGGCTCGGAGACCGGGGAGCTGTTTTTT. Its translation is CASSVISGGSETGELFF.

This chain links TRBV7-2 with TRBJ2-2; D possibly corresponds to TRBD2 (7 bases). Germline V gene lookup returns CDR1 SGHTA and CDR2 FQGNSA. The CDR3 totals 15 residues. Trimming took off 3 bases at V and 5 bases at J, with 13 bases between the two ends. CDR3 in amino acids: CASSFFGGRTGELFF. CDR3 nucleotides: TGTGCCAGCAGCTTTTTCGGGGGGCGAACCGGGGAGCTGTTTTTT.

This chain links TRBV4-1 with TRBJ2-5; 11 bases are a match to TRBD2. The CDR3 runs to 20 residues. V shed 3 bases, J shed 0 bases, and the junction held 15 bases outside the gene matches. Germline V lookup: CDR1 MGHRA, CDR2 YSYEKL. For the CDR3, the DNA is TGCGCCAGCAGCCAGTCTGCGCGTTTAGCGGGAGGGCTGAACCAAGAGACCCAGTACTTC. This gives the protein CASSQSARLAGGLNQETQYF.

The gene calls are TRBV11-2 and TRBJ1-6, with 7 bases identical to TRBD1. From germline, CDR1 is SGHAT and CDR2 FQNNGV. CDR3 length: 14 residues. Losses at the gene ends were 4 bases for V and 6 bases for J; bases not matched to a gene: 3. The CDR3: CASSSDRPNSPLHF. DNA for the CDR3: TGTGCCAGCAGCTCGGACAGGCCTAATTCACCCCTCCACTTT.

The V and J genes are TRBV6-5 and TRBJ1-5; 8 positions match TRBD1. This CDR3 spans 15 amino acids. V was pared by 4 bases and J by 6 bases, with 8 bases of the junction left unmatched. Germline CDR1 MNHEY, CDR2 SVGAGI. The CDR3 protein is CASSSYRGSGQPQHF. The CDR3 region has the DNA TGTGCCAGCAGTTCCTACAGGGGGTCAGGTCAGCCCCAGCATTTT.

V and J are TRBV27 and TRBJ1-6; 12 bases are shared with TRBD1. The CDR3 extends over 16 amino acids. Unmatched junction bases numbered 4, after V lost 5 bases and J lost 5 bases. In germline, CDR1 is MNHEY, CDR2 SMNVEV (reference sequence). Here the CDR3 DNA reads TGTGCCAGCAGTCCGGGGACAGGGGGCGATAATTCACCCCTCCACTTT. Its protein is CASSPGTGGDNSPLHF.

V gene TRBV4-1 combines with J gene TRBJ1-4, with D perhaps TRBD1 (5 bases). This CDR3 region has 15 residues. CDR1 and CDR2 (germline): MGHRA, YSYEKL. The ends were cut back, 1 base at V and 7 bases at J, with 13 bases in the middle. Here the CDR3 DNA reads TGCGCCAGCAGCCAAGGTCCACAAAGGGGTGAAAAACTGTTTTTT. This codes for CASSQGPQRGEKLFF.

The rearrangement joins TRBV7-8 to TRBJ1-6; 12 bases align to TRBD1. V dropped 5 bases and J dropped 10; count of bases not matched to a gene: 15. Germline values: CDR1 SGHVS, CDR2 FQNEAQ. The CDR3 covers 18 residues. The CDR3 DNA sequence: TGTGCCAGCAGCCCCCAACCGGGACAGGGGGCGGTGAAGTCACCCCTCCACTTT. Protein sequence: CASSPQPGQGAVKSPLHF.

This clone has more than one count but fewer than ten. The chain has TRBV5-1 and TRBJ1-5, with 7 nucleotides matching TRBD1. The CDR3 extends over 16 amino acids. CDR1 is SGHRS and CDR2 is YFSETQ in the germline V gene. Trimming removed 3 bases from V and 2 bases from J; junction bases left unmatched: 8. CDR3 nucleotide sequence: TGCGCCAGCAGCTATCAACCTACAGGGGGCAATCAGCCCCAGCATTTT. Amino acid sequence: CASSYQPTGGNQPQHF. Full variable domain (outside the CDR3, taken from reference TRBV5-1 and TRBJ1-5): KAGVTQTPRYLIKTRGQQVTLSCSPISGHRSVSWYQQTPGQGLQFLFEYFSETQRNKGNFPGRFSGRQFSNSRSEMNVSTLELGDSALYLCASSYQPTGGNQPQHFGDGTRLSIL.

The chain joins TRBV12-5 to TRBJ2-2; D unresolved. V was shortened by 1 base and J by 8 bases, with 8 bases between the two germline ends. The V gene's germline CDR1 is LGHNT and CDR2 FRNRAP. The CDR3 contains 13 residues. The DNA of the CDR3 is TGTGCTAGTGGTTTGGCAACTGAAGGGGAGCTGTTTTTT. It encodes CASGLATEGELFF.

The chain has TRBV6-5 and TRBJ2-5; 10 bases line up with TRBD2. Germline CDR1 reads MNHEY; CDR2 reads SVGAGI. V was clipped by 6 bases and J by 4 bases; unmatched bases: 8. The CDR3 length is 15 residues. CDR3: CASSPGSGGGETQYF. The CDR3 nucleotides read TGTGCCAGCAGCCCCGGGAGCGGGGGGGGAGAGACCCAGTACTTC.

V usage is TRBV4-3 and J usage is TRBJ2-3; TRBD2 matches 14 bases. Germline assignment: CDR1 LGHNA and CDR2 YSLEER. J gave up 2 bases and V 0 bases, and 4 bases lay outside the gene matches. The CDR3 extends over 18 amino acids. The CDR3 sequence is CASSQDGTSGRYTDTQYF. DNA of the CDR3: TGCGCCAGCAGCCAAGACGGGACTAGCGGGAGATACACAGATACGCAGTATTTT.

The chain has TRBV5-1 and TRBJ1-6; TRBD1 might be the D (6 bases). This CDR3 region has 14 residues. V was clipped by 4 bases and J by 8 bases, with 13 bases between them. Per germline, CDR1 SGHRS and CDR2 YFSETQ. CDR3 DNA: TGCGCCAGCAGCCTGGGACATGGTGATTCACCCCTCCACTTT. It codes for CASSLGHGDSPLHF.